One sample yielded the 16 T cell receptor beta chains listed below, sequenced in a study of blood T cells in healthy people across ages. Using a J-beta primer mix together with a sample-barcoded 5' primer, a second PCR was run for roughly 6 to 11 cycles. TCRdb re-called the 5' RACE reads with MiXCR, one entry per CDR3 protein. The sample contains around 670,000 distinct CDR3 sequences, about 30% of which appear only once. Sample: blood. The receptors were gathered from a woman older than 75 in good health.

This clonotype has just a few counts. The J gene is TRBJ2-7, the V gene TRBV14, with 10 positions matching TRBD2. The CDR3 covers 16 residues. The V segment lost 1 base and the J segment 7 bases; nucleotides outside the gene matches: 10. CDR1 and CDR2 from the germline V gene are SGHDN and FVKESK. The CDR3 loop is CASSQASSGGTNEQYF. CDR3 sequence (DNA): TGTGCCAGCAGCCAAGCAAGTAGCGGGGGGACCAATGAGCAGTACTTC.

This clonotype was seen ten or more times. This chain links TRBV4-3 with TRBJ2-1; the D gene is possibly TRBD1 (6 bases). The V end lost 3 bases, the J end lost 3 bases, and 12 bases lay between the germline ends. The CDR3 spans 15 residues. From germline, CDR1 is LGHNA and CDR2 YSLEER. The CDR3 sequence is CASSQSQGSYNEQFF. The CDR3 nucleotides read TGCGCCAGCAGCCAGAGCCAGGGGAGCTACAATGAGCAGTTCTTC.

There are many counts of this clonotype. The chain couples TRBV30 to TRBJ2-3; D is undetermined. Germline CDR1 is GTSNPN and CDR2 is SVGIG (reference sequence). Between the trimmed V and J ends, which lost 3 bases and 0 bases, there was a span of 4 bases. This CDR3 comprises 12 residues. CDR3 DNA: TGTGCCTGGAGGGAAAGCACAGATACGCAGTATTTT. The encoded protein is CAWRESTDTQYF. Variable domain in full (rest from reference TRBV30 and TRBJ2-3): SQTIHQWPATLVQPVGSPLSLECTVEGTSNPNLYWYRQAAGRGLQLLFYSVGIGQISSEVPQNLSASRPQDRQFILSSKKLLLSDSGFYLCAWRESTDTQYFGPGTRLTVL.

The rearrangement links TRBV5-1 to TRBJ2-3; no clear D. Trimming left V 4 bases short and J 0 bases short, with 15 bases between. Germline CDR1 SGHRS, CDR2 YFSETQ. The CDR3 is made up of 16 amino acids. The CDR3 reads CASSPPDVPSTDTQYF. The DNA of the CDR3 is TGCGCCAGCAGCCCGCCGGACGTCCCTAGCACAGATACGCAGTATTTT.

This clonotype has at least ten counts. The J gene is TRBJ1-2, the V gene TRBV6-2 or TRBV6-3; D not resolved. The CDR3 contains 15 residues. CDR1 is MNHEY, CDR2 SVGEGT, per germline. V was clipped by 2 bases and J by 4 bases, with 14 bases between them. Here the CDR3 DNA reads TGTGCCAGCAGTTACCTCCTTAAGGGAACCTATGGCTACACCTTC. The encoded protein is CASSYLLKGTYGYTF.

Only a few counts were recorded for this clonotype. The genes are TRBV5-1 and TRBJ1-5, with 8 nucleotides matching TRBD1. The germline V gene encodes CDR1 SGHRS and CDR2 YFSETQ. This CDR3 is 16 amino acids long. The ends lost 3 bases at V and 0 bases at J; junction bases unmatched: 5. Here the CDR3 reads CASSWGDRSSNQPQHF. The CDR3 DNA reads TGCGCCAGCAGCTGGGGGGACAGGAGTAGCAATCAGCCCCAGCATTTT.

This clonotype was recorded at least ten times. The chain combines TRBV2 with TRBJ1-4; TRBD1 matches at 7 bases. After removal of 6 bases from V and 0 bases from J, the junction contained 4 bases not matched to a gene. The CDR3 spans 15 residues. Germline CDR1 SNHLY, CDR2 FYNNEI. Here the CDR3 reads CASRETGSTNEKLFF. In nucleotides, the CDR3 is TGTGCCAGCAGGGAGACAGGGTCAACTAATGAAAAACTGTTTTTT.

This clonotype was seen only a few times. The rearrangement links TRBV6-6 to TRBJ2-2; 7 bases are shared with TRBD2. The V segment lost 6 bases and the J segment 2 bases; nucleotides outside the gene matches: 6. The CDR3 runs 15 residues. Germline V gene sequence: CDR1 MNHNY, CDR2 SVGAGI (reference sequence). This chain's CDR3 is CASSRGGSNTGELFF. The CDR3 region has the DNA TGTGCCAGCAGCCGGGGCGGGAGTAACACCGGGGAGCTGTTTTTT.

This clonotype was counted at least ten times. CDR3 amino acids: CASSLVGWSTDTQYF. The CDR3 DNA reads TGTGCCAGCAGTTTAGTAGGGTGGAGCACAGATACGCAGTATTTT. V usage is TRBV12-3 or TRBV12-4 and J usage is TRBJ2-3; D call uncertain. The V end lost 1 base, the J end lost 0 bases, and 8 bases lay between the germline ends. The CDR3 spans 15 residues.

The genes are TRBV11-3 and TRBJ2-3, with 9 bases aligning to TRBD2. The germline CDR1 and CDR2 sequences are SGHNT and YENEEA. Losses at the gene ends were 5 bases for V and 0 bases for J; bases not matched to a gene: 6. This CDR3 has 16 amino acids. The CDR3 loop is CASSLRGGASTDTQYF. The CDR3 nucleotides read TGTGCCAGCAGCCTGCGGGGGGGGGCTAGCACAGATACGCAGTATTTT.

The gene calls are TRBV7-2 and TRBJ1-2; no firm D call. CDR1 is SGHTA and CDR2 is FQGNSA in the germline V gene. V dropped 2 bases and J dropped 4 bases, with 14 bases sitting between them. CDR3 length: 15 residues. CDR3 sequence (DNA): TGTGCCAGCAGCTTATTGGGGATTTCGGGCTATGGCTACACCTTC. Protein sequence: CASSLLGISGYGYTF.

On this clonotype itself: A much larger clone lies one base from this, so it may be a read error. The V gene is TRBV9, the J gene TRBJ2-7, with TRBD1 as a possible D gene (6 bases). V lost 4 bases and J 7 bases, leaving 21 bases between the germline ends. The CDR3 runs 15 residues. Looked up from germline, CDR1 is SGDLS and CDR2 is YYNGEE. The CDR3: CASSPQGTGSNEQYF. The DNA for the CDR3 is TGTGCCAGCAGCCCACAGGGTACCGGGTCTAATGAGCAGTACTTC. The entire variable domain, with the rest obtained from reference TRBV9 and TRBJ2-7, is as follows: DSGVTQTPKHLITATGQRVTLRCSPRSGDLSVYWYQQSLDQGLQFLIQYYNGEERAKGNILERFSAQQFPDLHSELNLSSLELGDSALYFCASSPQGTGSNEQYFGPGTRLTVT.

This clonotype appeared many times. The V and J genes are TRBV10-3 and TRBJ1-4; D remains unclear. The germline gives CDR1 ENHRY, CDR2 SYGVKD. CDR3 size: 12 residues. V lost 3 bases, J lost 7 bases, and 6 bases lay in between. The CDR3 protein is CAISDYTEKLFF. The CDR3 bases are TGTGCCATCAGTGATTACACTGAAAAACTGTTTTTT.

J is TRBJ1-2 and V is TRBV18; D unresolved. This CDR3 contains 16 residues. V was shortened by 2 bases and J by 4 bases, with 17 bases between the two germline ends. The germline V gene has CDR1 KGHSH and CDR2 LQKENI. DNA for the CDR3: TGTGCCAGCTCACCAGCGGGAACGGGGAGTTTCTATGGCTACACCTTC. Translation: CASSPAGTGSFYGYTF.

V usage is TRBV7-2 and J usage is TRBJ2-3; D is undetermined. V was pared by 2 bases and J by 0 bases, with 9 bases between. CDR1 SGHTA and CDR2 FQGNSA come from the germline V gene. The CDR3 sequence is 15 residues long. The CDR3 here is CASSLSGISTDTQYF. CDR3 bases: TGTGCCAGCAGCTTATCTGGGATCAGCACAGATACGCAGTATTTT.

Note on this clonotype: A much larger clone differs from this one at a single base, so this may be a read error. The V and J genes are TRBV12-3 or TRBV12-4 and TRBJ2-5; TRBD1 might be the D (5 bases). V was clipped by 8 bases and J by 5 bases, with 15 bases between them. This CDR3 has 13 residues. The CDR3 DNA reads as TGTGCCAGCGGAAAAGGGGCCGGGGAGACCCAGTACTTC. The encoded protein is CASGKGAGETQYF.